The 18 T cell receptor beta chains below were found in one sample sequenced in a study of T cells in Graves' hyperthyroidism and ophthalmopathy. Amplified TCR beta CDR3 regions derived from RNA transcripts. An initial round of RT-PCR targeting the TCR CDR3 relied on the HTBI primer set. TCRdb independently ran MiXCR on the multiplex PCR reads; one entry per CDR3 protein. Among hundreds of thousands of distinct CDR3 sequences listed, around 45% were seen once. Sequenced material: peripheral blood or thyroid tissue (not recorded which). These TCRs come from a woman aged 18-30 years with Graves' hyperthyroidism.

A few counts support this clonotype. J is TRBJ2-7 and V is TRBV20-1; TRBD1 agrees at 7 bases. CDR1 is DFQATT and CDR2 is SNEGSKA in the germline V gene (reference sequence). There are 13 residues in the CDR3. V lost 2 bases, J lost 6 bases, and 7 bases stayed unmatched. The CDR3 region has the DNA TGCAGTGCTAGAAGTCAGGGGGTGGGCGAGCAGTACTTC. Its protein is CSARSQGVGEQYF.

This clonotype was picked up a small number of times. The J gene is TRBJ1-5, the V gene TRBV7-6; 9 nucleotides line up with TRBD1. The J segment lost 5 bases and the V segment lost 6 bases, leaving 5 bases of the junction unmatched. Germline V gene data show CDR1 as SGHVS and CDR2 as FNYEAQ. This CDR3 has 14 amino acids. DNA for the CDR3: TGTGCCAGCAGGGACAGGGGATCGGATCAGCCCCAGCATTTT. It specifies CASRDRGSDQPQHF.

V usage is TRBV10-3 and J usage is TRBJ1-2; the D is unclear. Germline values: CDR1 ENHRY, CDR2 SYGVKD. V was shortened by 5 bases and J by 5 bases, with 15 bases between the two germline ends. This CDR3 is built from 14 residues. DNA of the CDR3: TGTGCCATCAGTTCCTCGGGGTATGAGTATGGCTACACCTTC. This encodes CAISSSGYEYGYTF.

This chain joins TRBV2 and TRBJ2-5; 11 nucleotides align to TRBD2. V lost 5 bases, J lost 1 base, and 6 bases stayed unmatched. The CDR3 contains 16 residues. Germline loops: CDR1 SNHLY, CDR2 FYNNEI. The CDR3 nucleotides read TGTGCCAGCAGTACCGGGACTAGCGGACCCCAAGAGACCCAGTACTTC. Amino acids: CASSTGTSGPQETQYF.

With respect to this clonotype: One base away lies a much larger clone, so this may be a sequencing read error. The V gene is TRBV24-1, the J gene TRBJ1-1; D is undetermined. The ends were cut back, 4 bases at V and 2 bases at J, with 7 bases in the middle. The CDR3 runs 13 residues. In germline, CDR1 is KGHDR, CDR2 SFDVKD. The CDR3 DNA sequence: TGTGCCACCAGTGAAGTCTATAACACTGAAGCTTTCTTT. This encodes CATSEVYNTEAFF.

Comments on this clonotype: Given a much more abundant clone one base away, this may be a read error. The chain uses TRBV29-1 and TRBJ1-2; no firm D call. The CDR3 totals 13 residues. CDR1 is SQVTM and CDR2 is ANQGSEA in the germline V gene. The CDR3 region is CNVQRAPSDGYTF. In nucleotides, the CDR3 is TGCAACGTCCAGCGGGCGCCTTCCGATGGCTACACCTTC.

This clonotype came up a few times. The CDR3 sequence is CASSFTQGFGWIGYTF. The CDR3 DNA reads TGTGCCAGCAGCTTCACACAGGGGTTCGGCTGGATTGGCTACACCTTC. The rearrangement links TRBV7-9 to TRBJ1-2; 7 positions match TRBD1. The CDR3 runs to 16 residues. The germline CDR1 and CDR2 sequences are SEHNR and FQNEAQ (reference sequence). V shed 3 bases and J 7 bases; nucleotides not matched to a gene: 14.

This clonotype came up once. This chain uses TRBV19 with TRBJ2-7; D may be TRBD1 (6 bases). The CDR3 spans 13 residues. The germline CDR1 and CDR2 sequences are LNHDA and SQIVND (reference sequence). The ends were cut back, 5 bases at V and 4 bases at J, with 12 bases in the middle. The CDR3 sequence: CASSARGTYEQYF. CDR3 coding DNA: TGTGCCAGTAGTGCGAGGGGGACGTACGAGCAGTACTTC.

The chain combines TRBV2 with TRBJ2-2, with 7 bases fitting TRBD1. V shed 5 bases and J 4 bases; nucleotides not matched to a gene: 7. Looked up from germline, CDR1 is SNHLY and CDR2 is FYNNEI. The CDR3 sequence is 15 residues long. In DNA form, the CDR3 reads TGTGCCAGCAGTCTAGAGGGGGCAACCACCGGGGAGCTGTTTTTT. Encoded protein: CASSLEGATTGELFF.

At least ten counts were recorded for this clonotype. This sequence joins TRBV29-1 and TRBJ2-7, with a possible D match to TRBD2 (6 bases). There are 14 residues in the CDR3. V shed 3 bases and J shed 3 bases, with 15 bases lying between them. Per germline, CDR1 SQVTM and CDR2 ANQGSEA. The CDR3 here is CSVEVAESLYEQYF. For the CDR3, the DNA is TGCAGCGTTGAGGTAGCGGAGTCGCTCTACGAGCAGTACTTC.

The chain couples TRBV7-3 to TRBJ1-5; the D gene is possibly TRBD1 (6 bases). CDR1 is SGHTA and CDR2 is FQGTGA in the germline V gene. Trimming removed 5 bases at V and 3 bases at J, with 20 bases between. The CDR3 is 17 amino acids. The CDR3 reads CASSLSWGALSNQPQHF. In DNA form, the CDR3 reads TGTGCCAGCAGCCTTTCCTGGGGGGCGTTATCCAATCAGCCCCAGCATTTT.

This clonotype was detected many times. The rearrangement uses TRBV29-1 and TRBJ1-2, with D possibly matching TRBD1 (6 bases). Trimming took 5 bases from V and 4 from J, leaving 11 bases between them. Germline lookup yields CDR1 SQVTM and CDR2 ANQGSEA. The CDR3 contains 12 residues. The CDR3 bases are TGCAGCGTTCGGGGACACTTCTATGGCTACACCTTC. Translation gives CSVRGHFYGYTF.

In its sample, this clonotype was seen a few times. The chain employs TRBV20-1 and TRBJ2-7; 7 bases match TRBD2. Germline CDR1 DFQATT, CDR2 SNEGSKA (reference sequence). The CDR3 length is 13 residues. The CDR3 coding sequence is TGCAGCTCATGGGGTAGCGGGTCCTACGAGCAGTACTTC. This sequence encodes CSSWGSGSYEQYF.

The CDR3 sequence is CASSLVGTGGNEKLFF. The DNA of the CDR3 is TGTGCCAGCAGCTTAGTTGGGACAGGGGGCAATGAAAAACTGTTTTTT. This sequence joins TRBV7-4 and TRBJ1-4; the match to TRBD1 covers 12 bases. The V gene end was trimmed by 1 base and the J gene end by 5 bases; junction bases not matched to a gene: 2. Germline CDR1 and CDR2: SGHVT and SQSDAQ. CDR3 length: 16 residues.

This clonotype was picked up many times. V gene TRBV7-2 combines with J gene TRBJ1-1; no clear D gene. Trimming cost V 0 bases and J 4 bases, with 9 bases left between them. This CDR3 contains 14 residues. Germline V gene lookup returns CDR1 SGHTA and CDR2 FQGNSA. The CDR3 DNA reads as TGTGCCAGCAGCTTAGCGTATCGAGGCACTGAAGCTTTCTTT. Residues: CASSLAYRGTEAFF.

The V call is TRBV7-9, the J call TRBJ2-7; 9 bases align to TRBD2. The length of the CDR3 is 14 residues. V shed 6 bases, J shed 6 bases, and the junction held 9 bases outside the gene matches. In germline, CDR1 is SEHNR, CDR2 FQNEAQ (reference sequence). CDR3 bases: TGTGCCAGCAGAACTAGCGGGTCCTCCGCCGAGCAGTACTTC. As protein: CASRTSGSSAEQYF.

The gene calls are TRBV11-2 and TRBJ2-5, with D unclear. Between the trimmed V and J ends, which lost 5 bases and 1 base, there was a span of 17 bases. The CDR3 sequence is 16 residues long. Looked up from germline, CDR1 is SGHAT and CDR2 is FQNNGV. The CDR3 nucleotides are TGTGCCAGCAGCCAAGAGATCTGGGCTTTCCAAGAGACCCAGTACTTC. Amino acids: CASSQEIWAFQETQYF.

Remarks on this clonotype: A junction end diverges from the germline sequence, so it may reflect a read error. This chain joins TRBV10-1 and TRBJ2-5; TRBD2 agrees at 8 bases. This CDR3 contains 17 residues. Germline V gene data show CDR1 as WNHNN and CDR2 as SYGVQD (reference sequence). The CDR3 sequence: CASSLLRPAGEGETQYF. The CDR3 DNA reads as TGTGCCAGCAGCTTGCTCCGGCCAGCGGGAGAGGGGGAGACCCAGTACTTC.